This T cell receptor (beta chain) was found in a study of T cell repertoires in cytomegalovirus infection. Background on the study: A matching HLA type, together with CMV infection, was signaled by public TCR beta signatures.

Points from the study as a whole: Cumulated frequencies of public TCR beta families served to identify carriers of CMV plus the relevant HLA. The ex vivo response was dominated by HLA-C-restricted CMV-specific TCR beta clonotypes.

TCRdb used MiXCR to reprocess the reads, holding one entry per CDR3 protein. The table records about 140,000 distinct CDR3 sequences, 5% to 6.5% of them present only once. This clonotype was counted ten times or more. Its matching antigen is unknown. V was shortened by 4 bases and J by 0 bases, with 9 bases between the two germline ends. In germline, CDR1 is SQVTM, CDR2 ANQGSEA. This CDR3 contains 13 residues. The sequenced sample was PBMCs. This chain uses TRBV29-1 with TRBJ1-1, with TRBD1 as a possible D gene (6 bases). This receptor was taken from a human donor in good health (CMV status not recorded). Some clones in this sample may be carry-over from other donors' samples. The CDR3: CSVGRGVNTEAFF. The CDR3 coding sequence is TGCAGCGTTGGCAGGGGAGTGAACACTGAAGCTTTCTTT.